Listed below are T cell receptor beta chains from one sample, sequenced in a study of blood T cell repertoires in COVID-19. Assay: immunoSEQ multiplex PCR; the TCRdb copy retains only in-frame clones and omits some. This table holds approximately 40,000 clones, about 83% found once. Sequenced input: peripheral blood. These receptors came from a man aged 35 to 55 with COVID-19, enrolled during active disease. The CDR3 runs from the conserved cysteine through the conserved F or W. Size values are once, few and many counts, or a class for expanded clones, and some rows have none.

CDR3aa: CASKTSGGPPYEQYF
abundance: -
j_gene: TRBJ2-7
len: 15
v_gene: TRBV7-2

CDR3aa: CASRQGISNQPQHF
abundance: -
j_gene: TRBJ1-5
len: 14
v_gene: TRBV7-2

CDR3aa: CASSLDGSSVSYEQYF
abundance: medium-sized
j_gene: TRBJ2-7
len: 16
v_gene: TRBV11-3

CDR3aa: CASSVEGTISYEQYF
abundance: -
j_gene: TRBJ2-7
len: 15
v_gene: TRBV9

CDR3aa: CAWSPLQGSATNEKLFF
abundance: -
j_gene: TRBJ1-4
len: 17
v_gene: TRBV30

CDR3aa: CASSQPGQGSQFF
abundance: -
j_gene: TRBJ2-1
len: 13
v_gene: TRBV6-2/TRBV6-3

CDR3aa: CASRNRQETQYF
abundance: -
j_gene: TRBJ2-5
len: 12
v_gene: TRBV6-5

CDR3aa: CASSLVTGGYGETQYF
abundance: -
j_gene: TRBJ2-5
len: 16
v_gene: TRBV3-1/TRBV3-2

CDR3aa: CASSPSQGTAGNTIYF
abundance: -
j_gene: TRBJ1-3
len: 16
v_gene: TRBV18

CDR3aa: CASSPWTGGFAGANVLTF
abundance: -
j_gene: TRBJ2-6
len: 18
v_gene: TRBV3-1/TRBV3-2

CDR3aa: CASSLGTSGSLETQYF
abundance: -
j_gene: TRBJ2-5
len: 16
v_gene: TRBV7-9

CDR3aa: CASATGINTGELFF
abundance: -
j_gene: TRBJ2-2
len: 14
v_gene: TRBV10-2

CDR3aa: CASSYSGTGGFETQYF
abundance: -
j_gene: TRBJ2-5
len: 16
v_gene: TRBV6-5

CDR3aa: CASSPGQGAEKLFF
abundance: -
j_gene: TRBJ1-4
len: 14
v_gene: TRBV28

CDR3aa: CASSEWVGTSVNEQFF
abundance: once
j_gene: TRBJ2-1
len: 16
v_gene: TRBV2

CDR3aa: CASRQRTGGETGELFF
abundance: -
j_gene: TRBJ2-2
len: 16
v_gene: TRBV4-2

CDR3aa: CARLQGGVQPQHF
abundance: once
j_gene: TRBJ1-5
len: 13
v_gene: TRBV25-1

CDR3aa: CAAGLGYEQYF
abundance: -
j_gene: TRBJ2-7
len: 11
v_gene: TRBV25-1

CDR3aa: CASSPDRLRSGNTIYF
abundance: once
j_gene: TRBJ1-3
len: 16
v_gene: TRBV11-2

CDR3aa: CASSQALQETQYF
abundance: -
j_gene: TRBJ2-5
len: 13
v_gene: TRBV4-1

CDR3aa: CSVRTGLAPYEQYF
abundance: -
j_gene: TRBJ2-7
len: 14
v_gene: TRBV29-1

CDR3aa: CASSQDLAGGLETQYF
abundance: few
j_gene: TRBJ2-5
len: 16
v_gene: TRBV4-1

CDR3aa: CATPGTGIPYEQYF
abundance: -
j_gene: TRBJ2-7
len: 14
v_gene: TRBV28

CDR3aa: CASSVPGLHAEAFF
abundance: -
j_gene: TRBJ1-1
len: 14
v_gene: TRBV18

CDR3aa: CASSGGTSNQPQHF
abundance: -
j_gene: TRBJ1-5
len: 14
v_gene: TRBV2

CDR3aa: CASSPSTGGSGNTIYF
abundance: -
j_gene: TRBJ1-3
len: 16
v_gene: TRBV9

CDR3aa: CASSSGGGAPYEQYF
abundance: -
j_gene: TRBJ2-7
len: 15
v_gene: TRBV9

CDR3aa: CASSLVQGRSETQYF
abundance: -
j_gene: TRBJ2-5
len: 15
v_gene: TRBV7-2

CDR3aa: CASSRDRGPNYGYTF
abundance: -
j_gene: TRBJ1-2
len: 15
v_gene: TRBV18

CDR3aa: CASRHRGQGASNEKLFF
abundance: -
j_gene: TRBJ1-4
len: 17
v_gene: TRBV19

CDR3aa: CASSQAFSSYNSPLHF
abundance: -
j_gene: TRBJ1-6
len: 16
v_gene: TRBV4-1

CDR3aa: CASSFGGGKGVQLNEQFF
abundance: -
j_gene: TRBJ2-1
len: 18
v_gene: TRBV5-1

CDR3aa: CASSPWTGGLYGYTF
abundance: -
j_gene: TRBJ1-2
len: 15
v_gene: TRBV3-1/TRBV3-2

CDR3aa: CASRADRTNTGELFF
abundance: -
j_gene: TRBJ2-2
len: 15
v_gene: TRBV2

CDR3aa: CASRRGTGLSYEQYF
abundance: -
j_gene: TRBJ2-7
len: 15
v_gene: TRBV27

CDR3aa: CASSQPGAYEQYF
abundance: once
j_gene: TRBJ2-7
len: 13
v_gene: TRBV4-1

CDR3aa: CASSLGHSTGELFF
abundance: -
j_gene: TRBJ2-2
len: 14
v_gene: TRBV28

CDR3aa: CAITSGDRAYEQYF
abundance: -
j_gene: TRBJ2-7
len: 14
v_gene: TRBV7-9

CDR3aa: CASSLGGHSTDTQYF
abundance: few
j_gene: TRBJ2-3
len: 15
v_gene: TRBV5-1

CDR3aa: CASSSSRLAGDTGELFF
abundance: few
j_gene: TRBJ2-2
len: 17
v_gene: TRBV2

CDR3aa: CASSIGGTGGQETQYF
abundance: -
j_gene: TRBJ2-5
len: 16
v_gene: TRBV19

CDR3aa: CASSLDRGWAYEQYF
abundance: -
j_gene: TRBJ2-7
len: 15
v_gene: TRBV11-2

CDR3aa: CSVGQGEREKLFF
abundance: -
j_gene: TRBJ1-4
len: 13
v_gene: TRBV29-1

CDR3aa: CASSSGGLRPSGGTKRFF
abundance: -
j_gene: TRBJ2-1
len: 18
v_gene: TRBV7-2

CDR3aa: CASIRQGLRYTF
abundance: -
j_gene: TRBJ1-2
len: 12
v_gene: TRBV5-6

CDR3aa: CASGTSGGASYNEQFF
abundance: -
j_gene: TRBJ2-1
len: 16
v_gene: TRBV5-1

CDR3aa: CAISEADNQPQHF
abundance: -
j_gene: TRBJ1-5
len: 13
v_gene: TRBV10-3

CDR3aa: CATSPGIAGGLVDTQYF
abundance: -
j_gene: TRBJ2-3
len: 17
v_gene: TRBV15

CDR3aa: CASSVGAGGASGANVLTF
abundance: -
j_gene: TRBJ2-6
len: 18
v_gene: TRBV5-1